The present entry profiles one T cell receptor (beta chain) with its context. This sample is drawn from a study of blood T cell repertoires in COVID-19. The CDR3 has 13 amino acids. The junction had 1 base not matched to a gene; V was cut back by 4 bases and J by 5 bases. Looked up from germline, CDR1 is SNHLY and CDR2 is FYNNEI. TCRdb's table, derived via immunoSEQ multiplex PCR, lists solely in-frame clones and lacks some. This table has around 110,000 clones, just under 85% appearing once. Sequenced: peripheral blood. The V gene is TRBV2, the J gene TRBJ1-5, with 8 bases identical to TRBD1. This clonotype was sampled from a man in his 70s with active or convalescent COVID-19. The CDR3: CASSVDRDQPQHF. CDR3 nucleotide sequence: TGTGCCAGCAGTGTGGACAGGGATCAGCCCCAGCATTTT.